This T cell receptor (beta chain) was observed in a study of Ad26.COV2.S vaccination and SARS-CoV-2 variants. At the level of the study: Ad26.COV2.S, an intramuscular injection, was given once or twice 56 days apart.

Measured with immunoSEQ multiplex PCR; TCRdb has only the in-frame clones, and not every one. The repertoire holds 360,000 or so clones, with around 87% as singletons. The treatment is: around 19 received Ad26.COV2.S at low or high dose, single or two shots; about 5 received placebo; per-sample allocation not given. It was on day 63 after the first vaccine or placebo injection that samples were taken. Immunization relied on an Ad26 vector, which expressed Wuhan-strain SARS-CoV-2 spike. Worth noting for this clone: Its antigen is as yet unknown. An end of the junction does not agree with germline; a read error may underlie this.

General observations from the study: Spike-specific responses of CD8+ and CD4+ T cells were reported to display substantial breadth after vaccination.

The specimen comprised peripheral blood, sampled in a trial of Ad26.COV2.S vaccine versus placebo. This sequence originates from a person between 18 and 65 years old who received the Ad26.COV2.S COVID-19 vaccine or a placebo.

The CDR3 nucleotides are TGTGCTAGCAGCTTAGGTGTGTCCGGGGGGGCCGGTGAGCAGTTCTTC. It specifies CASSLGVSGGAGEQFF. The chain carries TRBV7-7 and TRBJ2-1; TRBD2 agrees at 8 bases. CDR1 and CDR2 from the germline V gene are SSHAT and FNYEAQ (reference sequence). The CDR3 length is 16 residues.